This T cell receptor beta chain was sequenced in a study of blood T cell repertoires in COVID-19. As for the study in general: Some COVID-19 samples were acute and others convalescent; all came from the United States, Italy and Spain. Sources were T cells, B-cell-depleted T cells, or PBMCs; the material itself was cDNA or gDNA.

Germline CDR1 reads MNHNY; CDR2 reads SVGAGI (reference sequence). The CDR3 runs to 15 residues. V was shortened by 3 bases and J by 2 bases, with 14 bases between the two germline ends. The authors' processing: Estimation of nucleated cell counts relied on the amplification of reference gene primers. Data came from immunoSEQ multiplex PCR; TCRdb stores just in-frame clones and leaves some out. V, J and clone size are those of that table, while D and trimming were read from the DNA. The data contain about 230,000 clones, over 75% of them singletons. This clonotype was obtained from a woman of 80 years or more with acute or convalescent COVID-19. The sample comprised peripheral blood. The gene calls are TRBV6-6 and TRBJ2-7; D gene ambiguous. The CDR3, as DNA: TGTGCCAGCAGTTATTCCGCGGTTTCCCCCTACGAGCAGTACTTC. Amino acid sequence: CASSYSAVSPYEQYF.